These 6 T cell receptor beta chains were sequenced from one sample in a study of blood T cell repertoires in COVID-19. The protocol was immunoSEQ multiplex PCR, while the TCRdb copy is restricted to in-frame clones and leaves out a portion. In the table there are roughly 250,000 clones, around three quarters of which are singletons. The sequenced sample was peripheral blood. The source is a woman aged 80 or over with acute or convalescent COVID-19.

The chain's CDR3 is CASSQRFEQFF. The CDR3, as DNA: TGTGCCAGCAGCCAACGGTTCGAGCAGTTCTTC. The J gene is TRBJ2-1, the V gene TRBV3-1 (or the pseudogene TRBV3-2); D not resolved. The germline V gene has CDR1 LGHDT and CDR2 YNNKEL (reference sequence). V was shortened by 2 bases and J by 10 bases, with 6 bases between the two germline ends. The CDR3 sequence is 11 residues long.

The CDR3 is CASSLQTEEAFF. The CDR3 nucleotides are TGTGCCAGCTCACTACAGACAGAGGAAGCTTTCTTT. The chain couples TRBV18 to TRBJ1-1, with D maybe TRBD1 (5 bases). The V and J ends lost 4 bases and 8 bases respectively, with 11 bases between them. From germline, CDR1 is KGHSH and CDR2 LQKENI. The CDR3 contains 12 residues. Full variable domain (missing parts from reference TRBV18 and TRBJ1-1): NAGVMQNPRHLVRRRGQEARLRCSPMKGHSHVYWYRQLPEEGLKFMVYLQKENIIDESGMPKERFSAEFPKEGPSILRIQQVVRGDSAAYFCASSLQTEEAFFGQGTRLTVV.

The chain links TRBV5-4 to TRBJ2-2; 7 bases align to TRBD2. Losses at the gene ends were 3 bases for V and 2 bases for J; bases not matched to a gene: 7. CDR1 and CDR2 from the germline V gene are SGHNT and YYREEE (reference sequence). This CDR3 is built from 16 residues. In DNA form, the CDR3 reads TGTGCCAGCAGCTGGGGGAGGGCCAAAAACACCGGGGAGCTGTTTTTT. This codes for CASSWGRAKNTGELFF.

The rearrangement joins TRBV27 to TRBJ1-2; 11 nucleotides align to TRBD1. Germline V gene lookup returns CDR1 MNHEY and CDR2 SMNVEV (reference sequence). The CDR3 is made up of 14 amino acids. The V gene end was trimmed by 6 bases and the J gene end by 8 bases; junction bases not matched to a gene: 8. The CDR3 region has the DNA TGTGCCAGCAGAGGGGGACAGGGGGTGAGCGGCTACACCTTC. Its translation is CASRGGQGVSGYTF.

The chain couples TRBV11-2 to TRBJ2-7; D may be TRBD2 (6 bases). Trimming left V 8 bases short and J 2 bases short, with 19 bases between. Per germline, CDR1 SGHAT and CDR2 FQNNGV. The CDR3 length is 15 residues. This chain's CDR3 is CASQSPGGATYEQYF. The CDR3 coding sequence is TGTGCCAGCCAATCACCGGGCGGGGCTACCTACGAGCAGTACTTC.

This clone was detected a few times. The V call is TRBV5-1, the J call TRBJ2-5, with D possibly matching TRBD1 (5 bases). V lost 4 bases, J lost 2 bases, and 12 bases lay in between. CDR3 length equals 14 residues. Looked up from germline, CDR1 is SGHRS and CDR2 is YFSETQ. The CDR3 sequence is CASSVLQVQETQYF. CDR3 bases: TGCGCCAGCAGCGTTTTACAGGTACAAGAGACCCAGTACTTC.